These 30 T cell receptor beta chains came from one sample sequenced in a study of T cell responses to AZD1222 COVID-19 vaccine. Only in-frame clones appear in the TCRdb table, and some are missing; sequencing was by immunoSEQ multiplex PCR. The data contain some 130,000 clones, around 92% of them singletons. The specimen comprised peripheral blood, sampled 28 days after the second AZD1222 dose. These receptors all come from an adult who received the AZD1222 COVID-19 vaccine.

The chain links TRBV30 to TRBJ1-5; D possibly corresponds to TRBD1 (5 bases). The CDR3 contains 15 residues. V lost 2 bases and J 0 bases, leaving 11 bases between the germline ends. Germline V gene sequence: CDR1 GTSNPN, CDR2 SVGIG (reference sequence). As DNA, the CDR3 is TGTGCCTGGAGTAGGGGCTCCGATAGCAATCAGCCCCAGCATTTT. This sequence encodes CAWSRGSDSNQPQHF.

CDR3 coding DNA: TGCGCCAGCAGCCAAGAGGACAGGGAAGGCTACACCTTC. It is translated as CASSQEDREGYTF. J is TRBJ1-2 and V is TRBV4-3; 8 bases agree with TRBD1. Losses at the gene ends were 0 bases for V and 8 bases for J; bases not matched to a gene: 2. The CDR3 runs 13 residues. Germline V gene data show CDR1 as LGHNA and CDR2 as YSLEER.

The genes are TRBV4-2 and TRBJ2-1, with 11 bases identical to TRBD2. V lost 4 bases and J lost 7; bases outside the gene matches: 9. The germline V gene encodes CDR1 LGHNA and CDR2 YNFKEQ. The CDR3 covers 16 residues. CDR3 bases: TGTGCCAGCAGCCCGGATCCTAGCGGGAGGTCGAATGAGCAGTTCTTC. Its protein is CASSPDPSGRSNEQFF.

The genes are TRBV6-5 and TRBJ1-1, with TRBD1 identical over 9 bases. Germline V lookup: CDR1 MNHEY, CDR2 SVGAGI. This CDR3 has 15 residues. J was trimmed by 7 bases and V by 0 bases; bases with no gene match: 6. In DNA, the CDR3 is TGTGCCAGCAGTTACTCCGGACAGGGGATCGTTGAAGCTTTCTTT. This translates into CASSYSGQGIVEAFF.

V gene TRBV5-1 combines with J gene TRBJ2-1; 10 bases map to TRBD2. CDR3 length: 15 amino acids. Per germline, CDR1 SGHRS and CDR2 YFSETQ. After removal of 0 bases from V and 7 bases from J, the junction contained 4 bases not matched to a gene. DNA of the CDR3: TGCGCCAGCAGCTTGGCGACTAGCGGGTTAAATGAGCAGTTCTTC. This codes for CASSLATSGLNEQFF.

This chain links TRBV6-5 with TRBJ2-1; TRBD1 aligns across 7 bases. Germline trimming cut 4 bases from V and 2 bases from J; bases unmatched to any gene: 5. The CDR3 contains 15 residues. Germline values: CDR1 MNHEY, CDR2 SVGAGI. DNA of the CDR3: TGTGCCAGCAGTTTGACAGGGAACGCCTACAATGAGCAGTTCTTC. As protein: CASSLTGNAYNEQFF.

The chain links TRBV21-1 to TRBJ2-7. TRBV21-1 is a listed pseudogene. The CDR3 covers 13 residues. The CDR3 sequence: CASSKVPPYEQYF. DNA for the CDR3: TGTGCCAGCAGCAAAGTACCCCCCTACGAGCAGTACTTC.

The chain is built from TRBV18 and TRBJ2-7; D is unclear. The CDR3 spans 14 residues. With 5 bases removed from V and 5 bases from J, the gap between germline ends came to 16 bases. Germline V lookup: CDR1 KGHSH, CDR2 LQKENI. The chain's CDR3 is CASSSRRLEHEQYF. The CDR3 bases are TGTGCCAGCTCATCAAGGCGTCTGGAGCACGAGCAGTACTTC.

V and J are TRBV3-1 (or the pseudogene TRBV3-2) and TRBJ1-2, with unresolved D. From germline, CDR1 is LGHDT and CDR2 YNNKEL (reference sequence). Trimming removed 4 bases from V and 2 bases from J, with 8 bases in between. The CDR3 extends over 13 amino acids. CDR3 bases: TGTGCCAGCAGCCCTACTGAAAACTATGGCTACACCTTC. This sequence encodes CASSPTENYGYTF.

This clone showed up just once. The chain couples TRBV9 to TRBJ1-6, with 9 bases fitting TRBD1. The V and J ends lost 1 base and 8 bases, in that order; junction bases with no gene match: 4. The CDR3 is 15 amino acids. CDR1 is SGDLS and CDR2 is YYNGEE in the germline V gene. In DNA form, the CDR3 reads TGTGCCAGCAGCGTACGGGACAGGGCCTATTCACCCCTCCACTTT. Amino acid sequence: CASSVRDRAYSPLHF. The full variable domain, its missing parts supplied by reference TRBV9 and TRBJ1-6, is DSGVTQTPKHLITATGQRVTLRCSPRSGDLSVYWYQQSLDQGLQFLIQYYNGEERAKGNILERFSAQQFPDLHSELNLSSLELGDSALYFCASSVRDRAYSPLHFGNGTRLTVT.

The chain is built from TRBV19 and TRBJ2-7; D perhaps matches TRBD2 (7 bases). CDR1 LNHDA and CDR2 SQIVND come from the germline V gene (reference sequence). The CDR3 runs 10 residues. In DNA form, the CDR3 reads TGTAGGGGGGGGCGTTTCGAGCAGTACTTC. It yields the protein CRGGRFEQYF.

This CDR3 is CASSEGQGSHEQYF. The CDR3 region has the DNA TGTGCCAGCAGTGAAGGACAGGGTTCCCACGAGCAGTACTTC. V usage is TRBV25-1 and J usage is TRBJ2-7, with 8 bases matching TRBD1. Trimming cost V 2 bases and J 5 bases; bases outside gene matches: 5. This CDR3 has 14 amino acids. Germline V lookup: CDR1 MGHDK, CDR2 SYGVNS.

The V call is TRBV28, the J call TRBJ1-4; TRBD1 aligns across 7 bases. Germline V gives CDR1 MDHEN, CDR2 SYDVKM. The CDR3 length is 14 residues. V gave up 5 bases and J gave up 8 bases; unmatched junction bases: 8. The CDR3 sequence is CASSPRQGREKLFF. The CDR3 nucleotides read TGTGCCAGCAGTCCACGACAGGGAAGGGAAAAACTGTTTTTT.

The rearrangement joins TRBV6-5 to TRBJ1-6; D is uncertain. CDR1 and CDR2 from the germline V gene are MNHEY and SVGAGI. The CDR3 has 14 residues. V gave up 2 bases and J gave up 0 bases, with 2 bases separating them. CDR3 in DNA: TGTGCCAGCAGTTACAGCTCCTATAATTCACCCCTCCACTTT. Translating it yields CASSYSSYNSPLHF.

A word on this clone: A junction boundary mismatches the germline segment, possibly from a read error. CDR3 sequence reads: CAWRDPWVHLF. The CDR3 DNA follows: TGTGCCTGGAGAGACCCCTGGGTACACCTCTTT. This chain connects TRBV30 to TRBJ1-1; D not resolved. The CDR3 runs to 11 residues. CDR1 and CDR2 (germline): GTSNPN, SVGIG (reference sequence).

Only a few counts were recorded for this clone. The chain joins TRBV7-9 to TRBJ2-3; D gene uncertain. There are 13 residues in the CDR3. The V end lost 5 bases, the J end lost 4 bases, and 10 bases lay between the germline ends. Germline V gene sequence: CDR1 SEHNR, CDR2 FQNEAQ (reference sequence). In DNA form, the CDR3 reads TGTGCCAGCAGCCCGAAGACCGCAGATACGCAGTATTTT. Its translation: CASSPKTADTQYF.

The chain's CDR3 is CASSLSRGYEQYF. The DNA of the CDR3 is TGTGCCAGCAGCCTATCCAGGGGGTACGAGCAGTACTTC. The V gene is TRBV14, the J gene TRBJ2-7; 7 nucleotides match TRBD1. The J segment lost 4 bases and the V segment lost 4 bases, leaving 4 bases of the junction unmatched. The CDR3 length is 13 residues. The germline V gene encodes CDR1 SGHDN and CDR2 FVKESK.

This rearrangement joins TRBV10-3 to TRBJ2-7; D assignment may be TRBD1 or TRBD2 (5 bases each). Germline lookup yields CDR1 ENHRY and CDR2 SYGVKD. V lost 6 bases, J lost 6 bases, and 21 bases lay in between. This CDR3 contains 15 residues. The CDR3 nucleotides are TGTGCCATCAGCCCCGGGACGGGGAGTGGGGGCGAGCAGTACTTC. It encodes CAISPGTGSGGEQYF.

The CDR3 DNA reads TGTGCCAGCAGTTTCACCGGGACAGGGAATGATGGCTACACCTTC. Protein product: CASSFTGTGNDGYTF. This chain joins TRBV27 and TRBJ1-2; 9 bases line up with TRBD1. Germline-derived CDR1 and CDR2 are MNHEY and SMNVEV (reference sequence). Germline trimming cut 3 bases from V and 6 bases from J; bases unmatched to any gene: 8. The length of the CDR3 is 15 residues.

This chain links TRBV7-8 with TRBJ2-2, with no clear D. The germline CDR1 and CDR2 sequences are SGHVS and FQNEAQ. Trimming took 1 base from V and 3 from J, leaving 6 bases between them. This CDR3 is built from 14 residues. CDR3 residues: CASSLGPHTGELFF. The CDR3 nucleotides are TGTGCCAGCAGCTTAGGGCCCCACACCGGGGAGCTGTTTTTT.

CDR3 sequence: CASSAGQGGLQETQYF. For the CDR3, the DNA is TGTGCCAGCAGCGCCGGCCAGGGGGGACTCCAAGAGACCCAGTACTTC. V usage is TRBV3-1 (or the pseudogene TRBV3-2) and J usage is TRBJ2-5; TRBD1 is a possible D gene (7 bases). V lost 5 bases and J 1 base, leaving 17 bases between the germline ends. CDR1 LGHDT and CDR2 YNNKEL come from the germline V gene (reference sequence). CDR3 length: 16 residues.

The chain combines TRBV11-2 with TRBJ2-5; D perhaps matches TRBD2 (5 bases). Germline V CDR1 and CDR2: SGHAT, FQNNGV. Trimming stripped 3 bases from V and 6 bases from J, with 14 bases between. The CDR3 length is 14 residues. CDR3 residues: CASSFSEAMKTQYF. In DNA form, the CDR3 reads TGTGCCAGCAGCTTTTCGGAGGCAATGAAGACCCAGTACTTC.

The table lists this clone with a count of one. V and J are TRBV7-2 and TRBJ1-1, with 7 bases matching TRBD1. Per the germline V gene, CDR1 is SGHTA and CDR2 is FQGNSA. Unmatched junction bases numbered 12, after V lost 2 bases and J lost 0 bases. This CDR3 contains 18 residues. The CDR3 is CASSLFGGKGAMNTEAFF. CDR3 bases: TGTGCCAGCAGCTTATTCGGAGGGAAGGGGGCCATGAACACTGAAGCTTTCTTT.

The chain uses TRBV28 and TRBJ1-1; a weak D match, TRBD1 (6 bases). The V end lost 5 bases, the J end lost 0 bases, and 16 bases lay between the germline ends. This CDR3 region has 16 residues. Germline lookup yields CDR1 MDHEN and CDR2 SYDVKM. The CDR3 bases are TGTGCCAGCAGTCCCCCCACGGGACACGTGAACACTGAAGCTTTCTTT. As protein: CASSPPTGHVNTEAFF.

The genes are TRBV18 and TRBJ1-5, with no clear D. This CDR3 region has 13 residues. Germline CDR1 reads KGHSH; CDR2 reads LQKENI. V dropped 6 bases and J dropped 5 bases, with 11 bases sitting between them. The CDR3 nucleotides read TGTGCCAGCTCCTCAGGCGAACATCAGCCCCAGCATTTT. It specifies CASSSGEHQPQHF.

The CDR3 DNA is TGTGCCAGCAGCCCGGCCAGCCATTGGGGAAACACCATATATTTT. Encoded protein: CASSPASHWGNTIYF. This rearrangement joins TRBV7-6 to TRBJ1-3, with no clear D. This CDR3 spans 15 amino acids. The germline gives CDR1 SGHVS, CDR2 FNYEAQ. The germline V and J ends were trimmed by 5 bases and 4 bases, with 15 bases remaining between them.

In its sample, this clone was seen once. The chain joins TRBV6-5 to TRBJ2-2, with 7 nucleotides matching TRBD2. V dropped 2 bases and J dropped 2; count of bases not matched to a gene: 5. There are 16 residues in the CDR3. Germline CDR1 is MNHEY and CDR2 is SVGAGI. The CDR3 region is CASSYSSGANTGELFF. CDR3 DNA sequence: TGTGCCAGCAGTTACAGCAGCGGGGCCAACACCGGGGAGCTGTTTTTT.

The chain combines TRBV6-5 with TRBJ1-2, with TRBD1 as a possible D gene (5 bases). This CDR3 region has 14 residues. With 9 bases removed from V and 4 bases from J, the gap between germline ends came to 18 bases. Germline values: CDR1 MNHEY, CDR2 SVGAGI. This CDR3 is CASVSLGGIYGYTF. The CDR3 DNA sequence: TGTGCCAGTGTATCTCTCGGGGGTATCTATGGCTACACCTTC.

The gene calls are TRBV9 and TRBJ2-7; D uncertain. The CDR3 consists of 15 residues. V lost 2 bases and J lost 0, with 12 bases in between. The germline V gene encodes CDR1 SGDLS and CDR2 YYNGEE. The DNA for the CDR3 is TGTGCCAGCAGCGTGGCTCATTCAAGCTCCTACGAGCAGTACTTC. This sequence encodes CASSVAHSSSYEQYF.

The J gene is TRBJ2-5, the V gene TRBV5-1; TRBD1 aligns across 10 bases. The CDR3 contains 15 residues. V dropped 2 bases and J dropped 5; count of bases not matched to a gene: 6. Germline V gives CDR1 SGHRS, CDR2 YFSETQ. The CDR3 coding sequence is TGCGCCAGCAGCTTAGGGACAGGGGTGAGCGAGACCCAGTACTTC. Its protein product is CASSLGTGVSETQYF.